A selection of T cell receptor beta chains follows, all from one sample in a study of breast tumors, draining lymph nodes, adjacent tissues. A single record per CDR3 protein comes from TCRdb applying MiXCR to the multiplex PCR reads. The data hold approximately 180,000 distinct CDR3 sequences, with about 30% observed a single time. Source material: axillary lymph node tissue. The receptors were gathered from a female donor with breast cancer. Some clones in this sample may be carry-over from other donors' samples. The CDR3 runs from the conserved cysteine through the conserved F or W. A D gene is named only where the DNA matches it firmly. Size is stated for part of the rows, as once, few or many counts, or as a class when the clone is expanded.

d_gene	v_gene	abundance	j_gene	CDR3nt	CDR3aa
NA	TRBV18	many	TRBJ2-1	TGTGCCAGCTCACCGACGGGTAACTCCTACAATGAGCAGTTCTTC	CASSPTGNSYNEQFF
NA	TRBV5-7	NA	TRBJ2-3	TGTGCCAGCAGCTTGGTCGGGAAAGATACGCAGTATTTT	CASSLVGKDTQYF
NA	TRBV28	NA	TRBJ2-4	TGTGCCAGCAGTTTGAGGGAACCAACTTTCAAAAACATTCAGTACTTC	CASSLREPTFKNIQYF
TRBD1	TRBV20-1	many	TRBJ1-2	TGCAGTGCCCGGCGTACAGGGGGGGCCTATGGCTACACCTTC	CSARRTGGAYGYTF
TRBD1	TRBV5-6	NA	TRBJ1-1	TGTGCCAGCAGCTTGGGGGGGACAGCTGAAGCTTTCTTT	CASSLGGTAEAFF
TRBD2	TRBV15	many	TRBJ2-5	TGTGCCACCAGCAGAGGGGGCGGGGGGGAAGAGACCCAGTACTTC	CATSRGGGGEETQYF
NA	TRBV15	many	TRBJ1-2	TGTGCCACCAGCGGGCAAAGGGATGACTATGGCTACACCTTC	CATSGQRDDYGYTF
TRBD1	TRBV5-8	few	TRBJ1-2	TGTGCCAGCAGCCCGGACAGGGCCATCTATGGCTACACCTTC	CASSPDRAIYGYTF
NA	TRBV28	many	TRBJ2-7	TGTGCCAGCACGGGGATCGAAGCGGGACACCTCTCCTACGAGCAGTACTTC	CASTGIEAGHLSYEQYF
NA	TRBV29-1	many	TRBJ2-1	TGCAGCGGCGGGACAGCTACCGGGGGTGAGCAGTTCTTC	CSGGTATGGEQFF
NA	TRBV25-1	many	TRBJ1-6	TGTGCCAGCGCTAGGGGGATATCGGATTCACCCCTCCACTTT	CASARGISDSPLHF
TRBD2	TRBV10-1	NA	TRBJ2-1	TGCGCCAGCAGTGAGGGACTAGCGGGAGCTCATGAGCAGTTCTTC	CASSEGLAGAHEQFF
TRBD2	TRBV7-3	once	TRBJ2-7	TGTGCCAGCAGCCTTGGGAGCGGGAGCCACTACGAGCAGTACTTC	CASSLGSGSHYEQYF
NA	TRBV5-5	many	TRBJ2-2	TGTGCCAGCAGCTTGGATCCGTCGACCGGGGAGCTGTTTTTT	CASSLDPSTGELFF
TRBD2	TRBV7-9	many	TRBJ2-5	TGTGCCAGCAGCTTGGGCGGGGGGGCCGGGGAGACCCAGTACTTC	CASSLGGGAGETQYF
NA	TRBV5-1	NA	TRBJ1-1	TGCGCCAGCAGCTCGACAGGTGATATGAACACTGAAGCTTTCTTT	CASSSTGDMNTEAFF
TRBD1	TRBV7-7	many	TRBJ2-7	TGTGCTAGCAGCACCACAGGGGCCCCCTACGAGCAGTACTTC	CASSTTGAPYEQYF
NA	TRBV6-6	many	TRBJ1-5	TGTGCCAGCAGTCTATTGAATCAGCCCCAGCATTTT	CASSLLNQPQHF
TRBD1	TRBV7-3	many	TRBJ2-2	TGTGCCAGCAGCTTATCCCCCGGGACAGGGGCCACCGGGGAGCTGTTTTTT	CASSLSPGTGATGELFF
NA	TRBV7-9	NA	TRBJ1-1	TGTGCCAGCAGCCCAGGAGGGTCTGAAGCTTTCTTT	CASSPGGSEAFF
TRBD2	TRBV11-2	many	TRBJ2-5	TGTGCCAGCAGCTTAGGGGGTCTAGCGGGGATGGGAGAGACCCAGTACTTC	CASSLGGLAGMGETQYF
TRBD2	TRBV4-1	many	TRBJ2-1	TGCGCCAGCAGCCAAGGGGCCGGGAGGTCCTACAATGAGCAGTTCTTC	CASSQGAGRSYNEQFF
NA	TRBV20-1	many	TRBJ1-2	TGCAGTGCTAGTCACACCACCTGGAGGGGTGGAGGTCTTTTTGGCTACACCTTC	CSASHTTWRGGGLFGYTF
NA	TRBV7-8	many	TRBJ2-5	TGTGCCAGCAGCATTGGGGCCCGCCAAGAGACCCAGTACTTC	CASSIGARQETQYF
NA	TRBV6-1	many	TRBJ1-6	TGTGCCAGCAGTGAAACGTCGGTAGGCTATAATTCACCCCTCCACTTT	CASSETSVGYNSPLHF
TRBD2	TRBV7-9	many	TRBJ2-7	TGTGCCAGCAGCTTAGGAGTGGAGACTAGCGGGCCAATCCCCTACGAGCAGTACTTC	CASSLGVETSGPIPYEQYF
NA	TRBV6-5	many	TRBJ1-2	TGTGCCAGCAGTCAAAGGGTACCCTATGGCTACACCTTC	CASSQRVPYGYTF
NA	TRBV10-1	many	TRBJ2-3	TGCGCCACCGGACGGGGACCAAGCACAGATACGCAGTATTTT	CATGRGPSTDTQYF
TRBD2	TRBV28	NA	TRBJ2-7	TGTGCCAGCAGTTCACAGCGGGAGGGCACCTACGGGCAGTACTTC	CASSSQREGTYGQYF
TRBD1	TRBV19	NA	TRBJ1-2	TGCGCCAGTAGCCGGGACAGGACCAACCATGGCTACACCTTC	CASSRDRTNHGYTF
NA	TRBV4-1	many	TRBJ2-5	TGCGCCAGCAGCCCTGTAGGGGTGAAAGAGACCCAGTACTTC	CASSPVGVKETQYF
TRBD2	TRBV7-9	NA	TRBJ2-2	TGCGCCAGCAGCCGGAGCGGGGCAAACACCGGGGGGCTGTTTTTT	CASSRSGANTGGLFF
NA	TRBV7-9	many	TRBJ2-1	TGTGCCAGCAGCTATTCATCGGTGATCCATGAGCAGTTCTTC	CASSYSSVIHEQFF
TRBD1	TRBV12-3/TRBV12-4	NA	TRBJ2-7	TGTGCCAGCAGCTACAAAAGGACAGGGACGACCTACGAGCAGTACTTC	CASSYKRTGTTYEQYF
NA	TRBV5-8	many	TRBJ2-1	TGTGCCAGCAGTTCCGAGGGCCCATCAGAGTTCTTC	CASSSEGPSEFF
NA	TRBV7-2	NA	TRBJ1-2	TGTGCCAGCAGCGCGACCAGCTATGGCTACACCTTC	CASSATSYGYTF
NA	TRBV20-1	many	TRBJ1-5	TGCAGTGCCATATGGTCTGCGGCGAATCAGCCCCAGCATTTT	CSAIWSAANQPQHF
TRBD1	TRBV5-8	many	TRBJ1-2	TGTGCCAGCAGCACCTGGACAGGGGGTGTAGCCAACTATGGCTACACCTTC	CASSTWTGGVANYGYTF
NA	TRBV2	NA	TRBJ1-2	TGTGCCAGCAGTGAGGGCAGGGCTAGTAACTATGGCTACACCTTC	CASSEGRASNYGYTF
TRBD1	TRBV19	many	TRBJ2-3	TGTGCCAGTAGTATAGGGACAGGGAACACAGATACGCAGTATTTT	CASSIGTGNTDTQYF
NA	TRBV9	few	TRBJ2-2	TGTGCCAGCAGCTCCGGGCCCAACACCGGGGAACTGTTTTTT	CASSSGPNTGELFF
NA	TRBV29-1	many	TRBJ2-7	TGCAGCGTCGCCTGGGGAACCTACGAGCAGTACTTC	CSVAWGTYEQYF
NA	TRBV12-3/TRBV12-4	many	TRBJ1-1	TGTGCCACCCTCGACGGTGAAGCTTTCTTT	CATLDGEAFF
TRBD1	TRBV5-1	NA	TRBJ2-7	TGCGCCAGCAGCAAGACAGGGACCCACGAGCAGTACTTC	CASSKTGTHEQYF
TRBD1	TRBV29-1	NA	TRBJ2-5	TGCAGCCTGACAGGGAATGGAGAGACCCAGTACTTC	CSLTGNGETQYF
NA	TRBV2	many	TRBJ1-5	TGTGCCAGTACAACCAGGCGACCTGGGCAGCCCCAGCATTTT	CASTTRRPGQPQHF
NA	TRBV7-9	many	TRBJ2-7	TGTGCCAGCAGCCCGACCCACCGCGGGGAGCAGTACTTC	CASSPTHRGEQYF
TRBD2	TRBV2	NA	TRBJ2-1	TGTGCCAGCAGTCCTAGCGGGGGGGCCATCGAGCAGTTCTTC	CASSPSGGAIEQFF
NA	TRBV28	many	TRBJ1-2	TGTGCCAGCAGCTCAACAGGGTTTGGCTACACCTTC	CASSSTGFGYTF
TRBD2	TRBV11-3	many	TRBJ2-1	TGTGCCAGCAGCTTAGGATCGCTAGCGGGAATCTATGAGCAGTTCTTC	CASSLGSLAGIYEQFF
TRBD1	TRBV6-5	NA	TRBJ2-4	TGTGCCAGCAGTTACAAAGGGGGACAGGGGATCATTCAGTACTTC	CASSYKGGQGIIQYF
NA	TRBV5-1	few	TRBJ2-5	TGCGCCAGCAGCTTGCGGGCAGGAGCTCAAGAGACCCAGTACTTC	CASSLRAGAQETQYF
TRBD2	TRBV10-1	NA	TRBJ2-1	TGCGCCAGCGGTGACCAGCGGGGGCGCAATGAGCAGTTCTTC	CASGDQRGRNEQFF
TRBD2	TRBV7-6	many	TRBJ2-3	TGTGCCAGCAGCTTAAGCTTAGGACTAGATGGGGATACGCAGTATTTT	CASSLSLGLDGDTQYF